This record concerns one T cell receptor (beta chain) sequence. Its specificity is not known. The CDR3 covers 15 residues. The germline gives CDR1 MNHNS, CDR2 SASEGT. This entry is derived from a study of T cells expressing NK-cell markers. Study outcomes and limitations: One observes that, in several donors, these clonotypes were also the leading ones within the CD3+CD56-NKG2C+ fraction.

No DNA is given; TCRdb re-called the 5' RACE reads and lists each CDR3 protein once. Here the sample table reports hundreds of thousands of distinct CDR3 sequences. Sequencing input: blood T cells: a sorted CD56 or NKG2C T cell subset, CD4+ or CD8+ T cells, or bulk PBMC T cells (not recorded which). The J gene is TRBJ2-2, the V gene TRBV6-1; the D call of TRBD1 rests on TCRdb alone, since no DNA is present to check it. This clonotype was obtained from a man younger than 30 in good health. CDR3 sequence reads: CASVPRDANTGELFF.